This record concerns one T cell receptor beta chain sequence. Its antigen remains unidentified. The data were produced by immunoSEQ multiplex PCR, yet TCRdb's version contains in-frame clones alone and is incomplete. The data hold about 2 million clones, with roughly 96% observed a single time. The sample comes from a study of shared clonotypes between healthy human individuals. Investigators divided CD4+ cells into CD45RA+ naive and CD45RA-negative memory subsets. The CDR3 runs to 14 residues. The V segment lost 0 bases and the J segment 3 bases; nucleotides outside the gene matches: 2. Germline CDR1 SGHVS, CDR2 FNYEAQ. Study-level findings and limits: Sampling was confined to blood; repertoires within tissues likely differ.

The rearrangement joins TRBV7-6 to TRBJ2-7, with 7 bases identical to TRBD2. Input material: naive CD4+ T cells sorted from blood. Subset defined: CD45RA+ positively selected. This receptor was taken from a man aged 18 to 30 in good health. The CDR3 region is CASSLASGNYEQYF. CDR3 nucleotides: TGTGCCAGCAGCTTAGCCAGCGGGAACTACGAGCAGTACTTC.